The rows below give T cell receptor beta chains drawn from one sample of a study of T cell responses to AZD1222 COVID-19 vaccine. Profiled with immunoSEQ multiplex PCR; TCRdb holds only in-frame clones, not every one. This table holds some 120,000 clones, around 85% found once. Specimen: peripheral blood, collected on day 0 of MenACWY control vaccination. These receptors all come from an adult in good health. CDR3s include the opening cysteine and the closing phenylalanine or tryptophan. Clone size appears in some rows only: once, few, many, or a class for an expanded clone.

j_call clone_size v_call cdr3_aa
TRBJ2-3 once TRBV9 CASSPRHLSGNTQYF
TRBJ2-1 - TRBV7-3 CASSLSPRGIENEQFF
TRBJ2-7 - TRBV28 CASSTRGFEQYF
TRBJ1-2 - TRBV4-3 CASSQDRRDSPYGYTF
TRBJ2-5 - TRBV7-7 CASSPLGTADVQTQYF
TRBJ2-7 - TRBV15 CATSRARGDYEQYF
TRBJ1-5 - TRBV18 CASSPPNRDIVQPQHF
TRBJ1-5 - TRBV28 CASSLLGQPQHF
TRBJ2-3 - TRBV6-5 CASSLRAGTDTQYF
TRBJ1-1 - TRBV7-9 CASSSSTGMVTEAFF
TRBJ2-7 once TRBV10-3 CAISTGPAGMEQYF
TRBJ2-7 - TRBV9 CASSPYSLIGGDEQYF
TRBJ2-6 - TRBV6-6 CASSQGQQGSGANVLTF
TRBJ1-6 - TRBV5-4 CASSLGRKSSYNSPLHF
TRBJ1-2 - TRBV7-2 CASSPTTRAGYTF
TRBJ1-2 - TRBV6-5 CASREAGANYGYTF
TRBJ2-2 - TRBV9 CASSVADRTWSTGELFF
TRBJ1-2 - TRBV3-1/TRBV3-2 CASSLSGQGAFIGTF
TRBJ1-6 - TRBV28 CASSGGGSYNSPLHF
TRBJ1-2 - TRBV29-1 CSVVGSEGYTF
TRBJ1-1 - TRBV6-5 CASSYSGRNTEAFF
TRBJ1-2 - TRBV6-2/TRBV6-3 CASSSRDRSSLNYGYTF
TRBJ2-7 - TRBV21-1 CASSKASTGGLSVEQYF
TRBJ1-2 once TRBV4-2 CASSQDLEGKGYGYTF
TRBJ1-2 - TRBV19 CASTNSGTIRMGYTF
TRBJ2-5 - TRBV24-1 CATSDFAETQYF
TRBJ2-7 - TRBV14 CASSLGGARKQYF
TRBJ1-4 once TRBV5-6 CASSFTDLTNEKLFF
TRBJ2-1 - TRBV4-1 CASRRGIAGALYNEQFF
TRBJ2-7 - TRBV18 CASSPVPGEQYF